This T cell receptor beta chain was found in a study of cytomegalovirus exposure and HLA in healthy donors. Whole-study results and caveats: The study recorded some 160 TCR beta chains that were cytomegalovirus-associated.

The CDR3 totals 15 residues. The germline V gene encodes CDR1 LGHNA and CDR2 YNFKEQ. Trimming took 6 bases from V and 2 from J, leaving 14 bases between them. The PCR was carried out with 60 Vbeta primers and 13 Jbeta primers. Here immunoSEQ multiplex PCR was the method, and the copy in TCRdb shows in-frame clones only, minus some. This sample has more than 200,000 clones, with 70% to 80% found just once. On this clone itself: Its matching antigen is unknown.

The rearrangement links TRBV4-2 to TRBJ1-5, with a tentative D call TRBD1 (5 bases). This clonotype originated in a man aged 40-49 years in good health and CMV-seronegative. The specimen sequenced was PBMCs. This CDR3 is CASRYLQGGNQPQHF. The CDR3 coding sequence is TGTGCCAGCAGATACCTCCAGGGCGGCAATCAGCCCCAGCATTTT.